One and the same sample provided the 20 T cell receptor beta chains below, sequenced in a study of control samples from healthy donors and cancer patients. Only in-frame clones appear in the TCRdb table, and some are missing; sequencing was by immunoSEQ multiplex PCR. The table records around 150,000 clones, roughly 94% of them present only once. Material: PBMCs. The receptors originated from a man in his sixties with colorectal cancer.

This clone was seen more than once but under ten times. The rearrangement links TRBV4-1 to TRBJ1-6; 8 nucleotides agree with TRBD1. The ends lost 2 bases at V and 10 bases at J; junction bases unmatched: 7. This CDR3 contains 15 residues. The germline V gene encodes CDR1 MGHRA and CDR2 YSYEKL. DNA of the CDR3: TGCGCCAGCAGCCAAAGGACAGGGAAGGTCTCACCCCTCCACTTT. This gives the protein CASSQRTGKVSPLHF.

V is TRBV6-6 and J is TRBJ2-3; TRBD2 might be the D (6 bases). Germline assignment: CDR1 MNHNY and CDR2 SVGAGI (reference sequence). The V end was cut by 7 bases, the J end by 4 bases, with 12 bases between. This CDR3 has 13 residues. CDR3 DNA sequence: TGTGCCAGCAACAACGGAGGGTCAGATACGCAGTATTTT. Protein product: CASNNGGSDTQYF.

The count of this clone is one. The V gene is TRBV30, the J gene TRBJ2-3, with D possibly being TRBD2 (6 bases). CDR1 GTSNPN and CDR2 SVGIG come from the germline V gene (reference sequence). The germline V and J ends were trimmed by 3 bases and 5 bases, with 15 bases remaining between them. This CDR3 is built from 14 residues. CDR3 DNA sequence: TGTGCCTGGAGCCGCGGGGCAGGGCAAGATACGCAGTATTTT. Its protein is CAWSRGAGQDTQYF.

The chain combines TRBV10-3 with TRBJ2-1; 12 bases are shared with TRBD2. Germline CDR1 is ENHRY and CDR2 is SYGVKD. The V gene end was trimmed by 5 bases and the J gene end by 8 bases; junction bases not matched to a gene: 10. CDR3 length: 16 residues. The DNA for the CDR3 is TGTGCCATCAGTCCATCTAGCGGGGGGGAGAAGGATGAGCAGTTCTTC. Residues: CAISPSSGGEKDEQFF.

The chain links TRBV7-9 to TRBJ2-3; the D is unclear. This CDR3 has 14 amino acids. CDR1 and CDR2 (germline): SEHNR, FQNEAQ (reference sequence). Trimming shortened V by 6 bases and J by 5 bases, and 15 bases separated the two germline ends. CDR3 protein: CASSPAAWGDTQYF. Written as DNA, the CDR3 is TGTGCCAGCAGTCCCGCCGCCTGGGGAGATACGCAGTATTTT.

V is TRBV6-6 and J is TRBJ2-1, with D tentatively TRBD1 (6 bases). With 7 bases removed from V and 3 bases from J, the gap between germline ends came to 13 bases. This CDR3 contains 14 residues. Germline assignment: CDR1 MNHNY and CDR2 SVGAGI (reference sequence). The CDR3 DNA reads as TGTGCCAGCACCCCAGGCAGGGGCTACAATGAGCAGTTCTTC. It specifies CASTPGRGYNEQFF.

V and J are TRBV29-1 and TRBJ2-3, with 11 bases matching TRBD1. The germline V gene encodes CDR1 SQVTM and CDR2 ANQGSEA. Trimming removed 6 bases from V and 5 bases from J; junction bases left unmatched: 7. This CDR3 is built from 14 residues. The CDR3 is CSVGRTGGKDTQYF. CDR3 coding DNA: TGCAGCGTGGGAAGGACAGGGGGCAAAGATACGCAGTATTTT.

This rearrangement joins TRBV12-3 or TRBV12-4 to TRBJ1-2; D call uncertain. The CDR3 extends over 12 amino acids. V dropped 0 bases and J dropped 4 bases, with 3 bases sitting between them. In DNA form, the CDR3 reads TGTGCCAGCAGTTTAGCCGGCTATGGCTACACCTTC. It specifies CASSLAGYGYTF.

This clone was seen more than once but under ten times. The chain is built from TRBV29-1 and TRBJ1-2, with 9 bases aligning to TRBD1. CDR1 is SQVTM and CDR2 is ANQGSEA in the germline V gene. This CDR3 spans 14 amino acids. After removal of 1 base from V and 4 bases from J, the junction contained 4 bases not matched to a gene. The CDR3 nucleotides are TGCAGCGTTGAAGGGGGGACAGGGCGCTATGGCTACACCTTC. It translates to CSVEGGTGRYGYTF.

The V call is TRBV7-2, the J call TRBJ2-2; no clear D gene. The ends were cut back, 4 bases at V and 3 bases at J, with 0 bases in the middle. From germline, CDR1 is SGHTA and CDR2 FQGNSA. There are 11 residues in the CDR3. CDR3 amino acids: CASSYTGELFF. The DNA for the CDR3 is TGTGCCAGCAGCTACACCGGGGAGCTGTTTTTT.

This clone was recorded only once. This chain uses TRBV14 with TRBJ1-1, with D possibly TRBD1 on 5 matching bases. The CDR3 is 13 amino acids. Germline V gene data show CDR1 as SGHDN and CDR2 as FVKESK. The V end lost 8 bases, the J end lost 1 base, and 11 bases lay between the germline ends. CDR3: CASSVGQNTEAFF. CDR3 in DNA: TGTGCCAGCTCTGTAGGACAGAACACTGAAGCTTTCTTT. Complete variable domain (other parts from reference TRBV14 and TRBJ1-1): EAGVTQFPSHSVIEKGQTVTLRCDPISGHDNLYWYRRVMGKEIKFLLHFVKESKQDESGMPNNRFLAERTGGTYSTLKVQPAELEDSGVYFCASSVGQNTEAFFGQGTRLTVV.

This clone was seen a single time. The chain couples TRBV7-2 to TRBJ1-1; unclear D gene. In germline, CDR1 is SGHTA, CDR2 FQGNSA. Deletions cut 2 bases from V and 7 bases from J, with 11 bases between. The CDR3 sequence is 13 residues long. The chain's CDR3 is CASSLLRVNEAFF. CDR3 nucleotide sequence: TGTGCCAGCAGCTTACTAAGAGTTAATGAAGCTTTCTTT. The variable domain in full, completed from reference TRBV7-2 and TRBJ1-1, reads GAGVSQSPSNKVTEKGKDVELRCDPISGHTALYWYRQSLGQGLEFLIYFQGNSAPDKSGLPSDRFSAERTGGSVSTLTIQRTQQEDSAVYLCASSLLRVNEAFFGQGTRLTVV.

This chain uses TRBV29-1 with TRBJ2-3; D may match TRBD1 or TRBD2 (5 bases each). Germline CDR1 and CDR2: SQVTM and ANQGSEA. The length of the CDR3 is 16 residues. Trimming pared 6 bases from V and 0 bases from J, leaving 19 bases between. Written as DNA, the CDR3 is TGCAGCGTGAGAAGGGACGGGGAGATCAGCACAGATACGCAGTATTTT. As protein: CSVRRDGEISTDTQYF.

The chain couples TRBV5-4 to TRBJ1-1, with 7 bases aligning to TRBD1. Germline loops: CDR1 SGHNT, CDR2 YYREEE (reference sequence). CDR3 size: 14 residues. Trimming cost V 3 bases and J 0 bases; bases outside gene matches: 2. In nucleotides, the CDR3 is TGTGCCAGCAGCTCGGGACAGTTGAACACTGAAGCTTTCTTT. This translates into CASSSGQLNTEAFF. The full variable domain, rest sourced from reference TRBV5-4 and TRBJ1-1, is ETGVTQSPTHLIKTRGQQVTLRCSSQSGHNTVSWYQQALGQGPQFIFQYYREEENGRGNFPPRFSGLQFPNYSSELNVNALELDDSALYLCASSSGQLNTEAFFGQGTRLTVV.

This rearrangement joins TRBV19 to TRBJ2-5, with 8 bases lining up with TRBD1. Per germline, CDR1 LNHDA and CDR2 SQIVND (reference sequence). The CDR3 has 16 amino acids. Trimming took 5 bases from V and 0 from J; bases not matched to a gene: 8. DNA of the CDR3: TGTGCCAGTAGTCCCCGGACAGGGAGCTACCAAGAGACCCAGTACTTC. Its protein product is CASSPRTGSYQETQYF.

V usage is TRBV7-9 and J usage is TRBJ2-3; D gene ambiguous. Germline V gives CDR1 SEHNR, CDR2 FQNEAQ (reference sequence). The CDR3 extends over 11 amino acids. The V and J ends lost 5 bases and 4 bases respectively, with 4 bases between them. The DNA of the CDR3 is TGTGCCAGCAGCCAGGCAGATACGCAGTATTTT. It yields the protein CASSQADTQYF.

V is TRBV4-3 and J is TRBJ1-4; no reliable D call. V was shortened by 3 bases and J by 2 bases, with 7 bases between the two germline ends. Germline CDR1 LGHNA, CDR2 YSLEER. CDR3 size: 14 residues. Here the CDR3 DNA reads TGCGCCAGCAGCCATAGCGAGACTAATGAAAAACTGTTTTTT. It yields the protein CASSHSETNEKLFF.

This clone was counted only a few times. The rearrangement links TRBV10-3 to TRBJ1-5; D is unclear. The CDR3 has 15 residues. CDR1 ENHRY and CDR2 SYGVKD come from the germline V gene. The V end was cut by 2 bases, the J end by 11 bases, with 19 bases between. The CDR3 bases are TGTGCCATCAGTGAGGCATCTACCCCTAGCGGAGCCCAGCATTTT. Residues: CAISEASTPSGAQHF.

The chain has TRBV27 and TRBJ2-7; 10 positions match TRBD1. Germline V gives CDR1 MNHEY, CDR2 SMNVEV (reference sequence). V lost 7 bases and J lost 4; bases outside the gene matches: 10. The CDR3 extends over 15 amino acids. The CDR3 sequence: CASTAPGDRGYEQYF. CDR3 DNA: TGTGCCAGCACCGCCCCGGGGGACAGGGGATACGAGCAGTACTTC.

The rearrangement uses TRBV9 and TRBJ2-5; 8 bases match TRBD2. This CDR3 has 15 residues. Germline V gives CDR1 SGDLS, CDR2 YYNGEE. The junction had 7 bases not matched to a gene; V was cut back by 2 bases and J by 4 bases. Here the CDR3 reads CASSVAGGARETQYF. The CDR3 nucleotides read TGTGCCAGCAGCGTCGCCGGGGGGGCCAGAGAGACCCAGTACTTC. The full variable domain, completed using reference TRBV9 and TRBJ2-5, is DSGVTQTPKHLITATGQRVTLRCSPRSGDLSVYWYQQSLDQGLQFLIQYYNGEERAKGNILERFSAQQFPDLHSELNLSSLELGDSALYFCASSVAGGARETQYFGPGTRLLVL.